This T cell receptor (beta chain) derives from a study of cytomegalovirus exposure and HLA in healthy donors. About the study: The 90 to 150 validation repertoires and the approximately 700 first-cohort repertoires shared a platform, a later analysis reported.

Separate from the approximately 670-subject first cohort, the 120-subject validation cohort was the one that the donors belonged to. Profiling relied on immunoSEQ multiplex PCR, and the TCRdb table lists in-frame clones only, not all of them. This sample carries about 180,000 clones, 85% of them seen once, and the ten largest clones take about a sixth. Germline V gives CDR1 MDHEN, CDR2 SYDVKM. This CDR3 spans 13 amino acids. Deletions cut 4 bases from V and 8 bases from J, with 11 bases between. The V gene is TRBV28, the J gene TRBJ1-4; TRBD1 is a possible D gene (5 bases). Sequencing was done on a sample of PBMCs. The TCR comes from a man aged 18 to 30 in good health and CMV-seropositive. CDR3 in DNA: TGTGCCAGCAGTTGGGGCCCTAGGGAAAAACTGTTTTTT. It translates to CASSWGPREKLFF. The full variable domain, in which reference TRBV28 and TRBJ1-4 provide the parts outside the CDR3, is DVKVTQSSRYLVKRTGEKVFLECVQDMDHENMFWYRQDPGLGLRLIYFSYDVKMKEKGDIPEGYSVSREKKERFSLILESASTNQTSMYLCASSWGPREKLFFGSGTQLSVL.